The clone carrying this T cell receptor beta chain showed up just once. Its antigen is not identified. V was clipped by 3 bases and J by 9 bases; unmatched bases: 5. CDR3 length: 15 amino acids. The germline CDR1 and CDR2 sequences are SGHDT and YYEEEE. The TCR beta cDNA libraries carried unique molecular identifiers. There were roughly 0.85 to 11 million T cells, and roughly 0.5 million cDNA molecules came from them. One entry per CDR3 protein results from TCRdb running MiXCR on the PCR reads. The table records some 500,000 distinct CDR3 sequences, roughly 45% of them present only once. This specimen comes from a study of post-analysis software for immune sequencing data. General study results and limits: F measure showed strong co-clustering of same-batch samples. Elevated frequency relative to controls characterized four to six TRBV segments in patients, TRBV5-6, TRBV5-1 and TRBV20-1 among them. Normalized Chao1 diversity in multiple sclerosis patients fell significantly below that of controls.

Sequencing input: blood. The source is a girl aged 10-17 years with multiple sclerosis. V usage is TRBV5-6 and J usage is TRBJ2-1; 14 positions agree with TRBD2. The CDR3 spells CASSSTGTSGSEQFF. The DNA of the CDR3 is TGTGCCAGCAGCTCTACCGGGACTAGCGGGAGTGAGCAGTTCTTC. Full variable domain (outside the CDR3, taken from reference TRBV5-6 and TRBJ2-1): DAGVTQSPTHLIKTRGQQVTLRCSPKSGHDTVSWYQQALGQGPQFIFQYYEEEERQRGNFPDRFSGHQFPNYSSELNVNALLLGDSALYLCASSSTGTSGSEQFFGPGTRLTVL.